The 26 T cell receptor beta chains reported below all come from one sample, sequenced in a study of blood T cells in healthy people across ages. Then a second PCR, running roughly 7 to 11 cycles, was carried out with a sample-barcoded 5' primer and a J-beta primer mix. TCRdb fed the 5' RACE reads into MiXCR, producing one record per CDR3 protein. The data show 1.5 million or so distinct CDR3 sequences, with about 43% seen just once and 7% to 9% held by the top ten. Sequenced input: blood. These receptors were taken from a woman in her late teens or twenties in good health.

This clonotype has just a few counts. The chain couples TRBV9 to TRBJ2-3, with 8 bases that match TRBD2. Germline CDR1 SGDLS, CDR2 YYNGEE. The trim removed 8 bases at V and 2 bases at J, leaving 7 bases unmatched. This CDR3 has 14 residues. CDR3 protein: CASARGGITDTQYF. The CDR3 coding sequence is TGTGCCAGTGCCCGGGGGGGAATCACAGATACGCAGTATTTT.

This chain connects TRBV29-1 to TRBJ2-7; D gene uncertain. With 2 bases removed from V and 7 bases from J, the gap between germline ends came to 24 bases. The CDR3 length is 16 residues. Germline lookup yields CDR1 SQVTM and CDR2 ANQGSEA. Here the CDR3 DNA reads TGCAGCGTTGAACACGGCCAGTCAAGGTCCTACAATGAGCAGTACTTC. Its translation: CSVEHGQSRSYNEQYF.

The J gene is TRBJ1-6, the V gene TRBV27, with 7 positions matching TRBD1. V lost 6 bases and J lost 10; bases outside the gene matches: 9. This CDR3 is built from 14 residues. Germline assignment: CDR1 MNHEY and CDR2 SMNVEV (reference sequence). CDR3 region: CASSDLGQPSPLHF. DNA of the CDR3: TGTGCCAGCAGCGACTTGGGACAGCCCTCACCCCTCCACTTT.

CDR3 bases: TGCAGCGTTGAATCTCTCCGACAGGGCCAGACCGACGAGCAGTACTTC. Encoded protein: CSVESLRQGQTDEQYF. The chain links TRBV29-1 to TRBJ2-7, with 7 bases identical to TRBD1. This CDR3 has 16 amino acids. Trimming took 2 bases from V and 5 from J; bases not matched to a gene: 15. Germline values: CDR1 SQVTM, CDR2 ANQGSEA.

This clonotype was found a few times. The chain recombines TRBV10-1 with TRBJ2-7, with 8 nucleotides matching TRBD2. CDR1 and CDR2 (germline): WNHNN, SYGVQD (reference sequence). There are 15 residues in the CDR3. The trim removed 0 bases at V and 6 bases at J, leaving 7 bases unmatched. The DNA of the CDR3 is TGCGCCAGCAGTGAGTCGGGTAGCGGGAAGGGCGAGCAGTACTTC. Residues: CASSESGSGKGEQYF.

In its sample, this clonotype was seen a few times. The chain is built from TRBV12-3 or TRBV12-4 and TRBJ2-7; 7 bases map to TRBD1. This CDR3 spans 14 amino acids. With V trimmed by 6 bases and J by 2 bases, 7 bases remained unmatched. This chain's CDR3 is CASSMNRGTYEQYF. The CDR3 DNA reads as TGTGCCAGCAGCATGAACAGGGGAACCTACGAGCAGTACTTC.

This clonotype came up a few times. The chain is built from TRBV7-6 and TRBJ2-7; 9 bases are shared with TRBD1. V was clipped by 5 bases and J by 6 bases; unmatched bases: 8. The CDR3 contains 14 residues. Germline loops: CDR1 SGHVS, CDR2 FNYEAQ. CDR3 sequence (DNA): TGTGCCAGCAGCACCGGACAGGGGTCGAGCGAGCAGTACTTC. Protein: CASSTGQGSSEQYF.

V and J are TRBV20-1 and TRBJ2-1; perhaps TRBD2 as D (5 bases). Looked up from germline, CDR1 is DFQATT and CDR2 is SNEGSKA (reference sequence). The CDR3 length is 12 residues. This CDR3 reads CSEGGPYNEQFF. The CDR3 DNA sequence: TGCAGCGAGGGCGGACCTTACAATGAGCAGTTCTTC.

This sequence joins TRBV19 and TRBJ2-4, with 11 bases fitting TRBD2. Germline V gives CDR1 LNHDA, CDR2 SQIVND (reference sequence). The CDR3 spans 16 residues. Trimming took 3 bases from V and 0 from J; bases not matched to a gene: 1. The CDR3 DNA follows: TGTGCCAGTAGTATGCTAGCGGGAGGAGCCAAAAACATTCAGTACTTC. It is translated as CASSMLAGGAKNIQYF.

This clonotype was counted a single time. The V call is TRBV27, the J call TRBJ2-5; 9 nucleotides line up with TRBD2. Matching the DNA end better, TRBJ2-1 makes the J call doubtful. The CDR3 loop spans 16 amino acids. From germline, CDR1 is MNHEY and CDR2 SMNVEV (reference sequence). The CDR3 protein is CASQKVSSGGQETQFF. The DNA for the CDR3 is TGTGCCAGCCAAAAAGTTTCGAGCGGGGGGCAAGAGACCCAGTTCTTC.

This clonotype was seen only a few times. V usage is TRBV30 and J usage is TRBJ2-1, with TRBD2 as a possible D gene (5 bases). The CDR3 spans 13 residues. The V gene lost 2 bases and the J gene lost 8 bases, with 13 bases spanning the gap. Looked up from germline, CDR1 is GTSNPN and CDR2 is SVGIG (reference sequence). This CDR3 reads CAWSPLAIHEQFF. CDR3 nucleotide sequence: TGTGCCTGGAGTCCTCTAGCCATCCATGAGCAGTTCTTC.

Note on this clonotype: Sequence at one end of the junction differs from germline and may be a read error. The chain links TRBV12-3 or TRBV12-4 to TRBJ2-1; no clear D gene. The CDR3 runs 12 residues. The CDR3 region is CTSSFGKNEQFF. In nucleotides, the CDR3 is TGTACCAGCAGTTTCGGTAAGAATGAGCAGTTCTTC.

This clonotype showed up just a few times. The V call is TRBV4-1, the J call TRBJ2-5, with 15 bases that match TRBD2. The DNA matches TRBJ2-7 better at its end, which makes the J call doubtful. The length of the CDR3 is 20 residues. The germline CDR1 and CDR2 sequences are MGHRA and YSYEKL. This chain's CDR3 is CASSPIDGTSGGLFTYEQYF. Here the CDR3 DNA reads TGCGCCAGCAGCCCCATCGACGGGACTAGCGGGGGGCTATTTACCTACGAGCAGTACTTC.

A remark on this clonotype: An end of the junction differs from the germline gene, which may be a read error. The chain employs TRBV9 and TRBJ2-4; possibly TRBD2 for D (6 bases). The last part of the DNA fits TRBJ2-7 better; the J call may be wrong. In germline, CDR1 is SGDLS, CDR2 YYNGEE. CDR3 length: 14 residues. The CDR3 DNA sequence: TGTGGCAGCAGCCCTCTAGGAGGGGTAGACGAGCAGTACTTC. Translation gives CGSSPLGGVDEQYF.

The chain recombines TRBV30 with TRBJ1-2; tentative D call: TRBD1 (6 bases). Germline CDR1 GTSNPN, CDR2 SVGIG (reference sequence). V lost 2 bases and J lost 4, with 8 bases in between. This CDR3 contains 12 residues. The CDR3 DNA reads TGTGCCTGGAGTTCAGGGGTCTATGGCTACACCTTC. Protein: CAWSSGVYGYTF. Looking up the rest from reference TRBV30 and TRBJ1-2 gives the full variable domain: SQTIHQWPATLVQPVGSPLSLECTVEGTSNPNLYWYRQAAGRGLQLLFYSVGIGQISSEVPQNLSASRPQDRQFILSSKKLLLSDSGFYLCAWSSGVYGYTFGSGTRLTVV.

The J gene is TRBJ2-1, the V gene TRBV29-1; D not resolved. Judging by the DNA end, TRBJ2-7 fits better; the J call may be wrong. The CDR3 covers 13 residues. Germline lookup yields CDR1 SQVTM and CDR2 ANQGSEA. Here the CDR3 DNA reads TGCAGCGTTGAACTGAGCTCCTACAATGAGCAGTACTTC. It specifies CSVELSSYNEQYF.

This clonotype was counted many times. The rearrangement links TRBV6-6 to TRBJ2-7; either TRBD1 or TRBD2 may fit D (5 bases each). The CDR3 contains 13 residues. The germline V and J ends were trimmed by 6 bases and 0 bases, with 9 bases remaining between them. Germline CDR1 MNHNY, CDR2 SVGAGI (reference sequence). The CDR3 nucleotides are TGTGCCAGCAGGGGGGAGAGCTCCTACGAGCAGTACTTC. It codes for CASRGESSYEQYF.

To note about this clonotype: It may be a read error: a sequence one base away is much more abundant. The rearrangement joins TRBV20-1 to TRBJ2-7; a possible D gene is TRBD1 (5 bases). Germline-derived CDR1 and CDR2 are DFQATT and SNEGSKA (reference sequence). The CDR3 covers 14 residues. Trimming stripped 0 bases from V and 7 bases from J, with 16 bases between. Written as DNA, the CDR3 is TGCAGTGCTAGAGATTCTGCAGGGTACAATGAGCAGTACTTC. It is translated as CSARDSAGYNEQYF.

This chain uses TRBV29-1 with TRBJ2-3; the D gene is possibly TRBD1 (6 bases). Germline CDR1 and CDR2: SQVTM and ANQGSEA. This CDR3 is built from 13 residues. Trimming pared 5 bases from V and 9 bases from J, leaving 18 bases between. The CDR3 reads CSVQKQGMYTQYF. The CDR3 region has the DNA TGCAGCGTTCAAAAACAGGGAATGTACACGCAGTATTTT.

The V and J genes are TRBV4-1 and TRBJ1-2, with D hard to call. The CDR3 is 14 amino acids. CDR1 and CDR2 from the germline V gene are MGHRA and YSYEKL. The V and J ends lost 1 base and 7 bases respectively, with 13 bases between them. CDR3 sequence reads: CASSQALKDLGYTF. The CDR3 region has the DNA TGCGCCAGCAGCCAAGCGTTAAAAGATCTTGGCTACACCTTC.

V usage is TRBV9 and J usage is TRBJ2-5; 7 positions agree with TRBD1. The germline V gene encodes CDR1 SGDLS and CDR2 YYNGEE. The ends lost 3 bases at V and 0 bases at J; junction bases unmatched: 8. The CDR3 runs to 16 residues. CDR3 nucleotide sequence: TGTGCCAGCAGCGCCGGGACAGAATTGTACCAAGAGACCCAGTACTTC. Its translation: CASSAGTELYQETQYF. Combining the CDR3 with reference TRBV9 and TRBJ2-5 gives the whole variable domain DSGVTQTPKHLITATGQRVTLRCSPRSGDLSVYWYQQSLDQGLQFLIQYYNGEERAKGNILERFSAQQFPDLHSELNLSSLELGDSALYFCASSAGTELYQETQYFGPGTRLLVL.

This chain joins TRBV6-5 and TRBJ2-7; 9 bases fit TRBD1. Losses at the gene ends were 6 bases for V and 2 bases for J; bases not matched to a gene: 5. The CDR3 spans 14 residues. CDR1 and CDR2 (germline): MNHEY, SVGAGI. The CDR3 DNA follows: TGTGCCAGCAGGATGGGGGACAGGGCCTACGAGCAGTACTTC. Protein: CASRMGDRAYEQYF.

This clonotype was seen a few times. The chain has TRBV20-1 and TRBJ2-1; the D gene is possibly TRBD2 (7 bases). Trimming left V 5 bases short and J 1 base short, with 27 bases between. CDR3 length equals 19 residues. Germline loops: CDR1 DFQATT, CDR2 SNEGSKA (reference sequence). The CDR3 region has the DNA TGCAGTGCTCAAAGCGGGACACAAACCCGTGAGGATTCCTACAATGAGCAGTTCTTC. Its protein is CSAQSGTQTREDSYNEQFF.

In its sample, this clonotype was seen a few times. V and J are TRBV15 and TRBJ1-1; the match to TRBD1 covers 7 bases. The CDR3 covers 16 residues. The junction had 5 bases not matched to a gene; V was cut back by 1 base and J by 0 bases. Germline CDR1 is LNHNV and CDR2 is YYDKDF (reference sequence). The chain's CDR3 is CATSRGGTAMNTEAFF. CDR3 nucleotides: TGTGCCACCAGCAGAGGGGGGACAGCGATGAACACTGAAGCTTTCTTT.

V gene TRBV5-1 combines with J gene TRBJ2-2; TRBD2 agrees at 8 bases. J gave up 6 bases and V 0 bases, and 7 bases lay outside the gene matches. The germline V gene has CDR1 SGHRS and CDR2 YFSETQ. The CDR3 runs to 16 residues. This CDR3 is CASSLEAGGRSGELFF. In nucleotides, the CDR3 is TGCGCCAGCAGCTTGGAGGCGGGGGGCCGGTCCGGGGAGCTGTTTTTT.

The V call is TRBV7-2, the J call TRBJ1-1; possibly TRBD1 for D (6 bases). With 4 bases removed from V and 4 bases from J, the gap between germline ends came to 22 bases. This CDR3 region has 17 residues. Germline values: CDR1 SGHTA, CDR2 FQGNSA. CDR3 region: CASSSPQVGGGLTEAFF. The CDR3 DNA is TGTGCCAGCAGCTCTCCACAAGTAGGGGGAGGGCTCACTGAAGCTTTCTTT.